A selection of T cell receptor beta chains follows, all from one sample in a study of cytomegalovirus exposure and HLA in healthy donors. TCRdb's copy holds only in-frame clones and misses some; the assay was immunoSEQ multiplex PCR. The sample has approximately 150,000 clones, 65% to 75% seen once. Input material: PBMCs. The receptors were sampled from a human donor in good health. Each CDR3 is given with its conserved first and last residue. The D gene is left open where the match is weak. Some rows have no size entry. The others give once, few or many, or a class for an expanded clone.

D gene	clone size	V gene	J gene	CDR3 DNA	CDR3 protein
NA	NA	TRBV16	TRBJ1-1	TGTGCCAGCAGCCGGCAACACGAGAACACTGAAGCTTTCTTT	CASSRQHENTEAFF
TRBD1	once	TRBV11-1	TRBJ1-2	TGTGCCAGCAGCTCAGATCACAGGGGGCTCGGCTACACCTTC	CASSSDHRGLGYTF
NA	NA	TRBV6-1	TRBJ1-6	TGTGCCAGCAGTGAAGTCGGGGGGGTCAATTCACCCCTCCACTTT	CASSEVGGVNSPLHF
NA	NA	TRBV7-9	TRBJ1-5	TGTGCCAGCAGCTTAACGGGGGGCACTCAGCCCCAGCATTTT	CASSLTGGTQPQHF
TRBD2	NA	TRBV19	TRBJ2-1	TGTGCCAGTAACCGAGCGGGGGGAAACTACAATGAGCAGTTCTTC	CASNRAGGNYNEQFF
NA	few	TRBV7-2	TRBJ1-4	TGTGCCAGCAGCCCCCAAGGGGGAGGGGAAAAACTGTTTTTT	CASSPQGGGEKLFF
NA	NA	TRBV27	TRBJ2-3	TGTGCCAGCAGTCCCCTCTACGGTACTAGCACAGATACGCAGTATTTT	CASSPLYGTSTDTQYF
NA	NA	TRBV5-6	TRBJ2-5	TGTGCCAGCAGCTTAGCCAGGGGAGAGACCCAGTACTTC	CASSLARGETQYF
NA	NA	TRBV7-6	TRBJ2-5	TGTGCCAGCAGCCCCATAGGGCAGGGATCCCAAGAGACCCAGTACTTC	CASSPIGQGSQETQYF
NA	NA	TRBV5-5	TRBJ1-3	TGTGCCAGCAGCTTGAGTGCGGGAAACACCATATATTTT	CASSLSAGNTIYF
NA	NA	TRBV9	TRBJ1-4	TGTGCCAGCAGCGTACGGAGCGGGGCCTTCCAAGAAAAACTGTTTTTT	CASSVRSGAFQEKLFF
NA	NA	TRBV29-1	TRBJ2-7	TGCAGCGTCAGACGCGGCAGCGGACCCTACGAGCAGTACTTC	CSVRRGSGPYEQYF
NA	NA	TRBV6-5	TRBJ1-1	TGTGCCAGCAGCCTTGACGCAGGAACGGAAGCTTTCTTT	CASSLDAGTEAFF
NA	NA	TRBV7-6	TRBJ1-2	TGTGCCAGCAGCGAGTTGGTGGACGGGGGCTATGGCTACACCTTC	CASSELVDGGYGYTF
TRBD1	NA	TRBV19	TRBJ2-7	TGTGCCAGTAGTATTGGTGGGACAGGGGTCTACGAGCAGTACTTC	CASSIGGTGVYEQYF
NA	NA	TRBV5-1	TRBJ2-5	TGCGCCAGCAGCTTGGGGCAGGCCCAAGAGACCCAGTACTTC	CASSLGQAQETQYF
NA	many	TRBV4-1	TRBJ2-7	TGCGCCAGCAGCCACCAGACTAGCTCCTACGAGCAGTACTTC	CASSHQTSSYEQYF
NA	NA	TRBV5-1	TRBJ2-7	TGCGCCAGCGGTACAGCAACCTACGAGCAGTACTTC	CASGTATYEQYF
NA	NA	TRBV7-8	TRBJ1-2	TGTGCCAGCAGCTTAGATGTGGGCCACAACTATGGCTACACCTTC	CASSLDVGHNYGYTF
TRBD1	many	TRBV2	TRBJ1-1	TGTGCCAGCAGTTTCCGGGACAGGGGCACTGAAGCTTTCTTT	CASSFRDRGTEAFF
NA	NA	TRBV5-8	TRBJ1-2	TGTGCCAGCAGCTTGATGGGTCGGGGGGACTATGGCTACACCTTC	CASSLMGRGDYGYTF
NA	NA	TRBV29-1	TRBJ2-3	TGCAGCGTTGTGAGACAACATACGCAGTATTTT	CSVVRQHTQYF
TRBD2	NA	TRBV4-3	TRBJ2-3	TGCGCCAGCAGCCAACTCCTTGGGACTAGCGGGGGCACGAACACAGATACGCAGTATTTT	CASSQLLGTSGGTNTDTQYF
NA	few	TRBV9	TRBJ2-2	TGTGCCAGCAGGACCTCTGAGGGCCTCACCGGGGAGCTGTTTTTT	CASRTSEGLTGELFF
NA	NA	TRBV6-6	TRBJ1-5	TGTGCCAGCAGGGACACCGGGACAAACGGGAGGCAGCCCCAGCATTTT	CASRDTGTNGRQPQHF
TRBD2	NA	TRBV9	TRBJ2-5	TGTGCCAGCAGCGTAGACGAGACTAGCGGGGGGAGAGGGAAGACCCAGTACTTC	CASSVDETSGGRGKTQYF
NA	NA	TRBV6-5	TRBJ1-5	TGTGCCAGCAGTTACTCCGGGGGAGGCAATCAGCCCCAGCATTTT	CASSYSGGGNQPQHF
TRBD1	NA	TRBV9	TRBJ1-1	TGTGCCAGCAGCCCAGGGGGAAATGAGATGAACACTGAAGCTTTCTTT	CASSPGGNEMNTEAFF
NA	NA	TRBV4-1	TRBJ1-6	TGCGCCAGCAGAACCACGGGGGGCCTCTCCTATAATTCACCCCTCCACTTT	CASRTTGGLSYNSPLHF
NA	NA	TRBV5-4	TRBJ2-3	TGTGCCAGCAGCTTGGGGGGGCGCAGCACAGATACGCAGTATTTT	CASSLGGRSTDTQYF
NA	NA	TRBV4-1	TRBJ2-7	TGCGCCAGCAGCCAAGTTACGGGTAGTTCCGAGCAGTACTTC	CASSQVTGSSEQYF
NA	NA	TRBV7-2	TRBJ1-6	TGTGCCAGCAGCTTAGTGGGCACCAATTCACCCCTCCACTTT	CASSLVGTNSPLHF
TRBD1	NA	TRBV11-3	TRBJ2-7	TGTGCCAGCAGCTCGGGGACAGATAATTACGAGCAGTACTTC	CASSSGTDNYEQYF
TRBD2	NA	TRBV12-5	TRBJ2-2	TGTGCTAGTGGTTGGCTGGTGTTGTTAGCGGGGGGGGACCACCCCGGGGAGCTGTTTTTT	CASGWLVLLAGGDHPGELFF
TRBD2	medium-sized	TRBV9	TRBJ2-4	TGTGCCAGCAGCGTAGGCGGGGGAGCCAAAAACATTCAGTACTTC	CASSVGGGAKNIQYF
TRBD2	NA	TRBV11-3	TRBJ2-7	TGTGCCAGCAGCACTAGCGGGGGGGGCGGCAACGAGCAGTACTTC	CASSTSGGGGNEQYF
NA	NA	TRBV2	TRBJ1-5	TGTGCCAGCAGTGTCTATAGCAATCAGCCCCAGCATTTT	CASSVYSNQPQHF
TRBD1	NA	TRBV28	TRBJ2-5	TGTGCCAGCATGGCAGGGGGAACCTGGGAGACCCAGTACTTC	CASMAGGTWETQYF
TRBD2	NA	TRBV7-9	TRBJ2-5	TGTGCCAGCAGCCCCCAACGGGGACTAGACCGAGAGACCCAGTACTTC	CASSPQRGLDRETQYF
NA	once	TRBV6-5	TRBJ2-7	TGTGCCAGCGGGAAAGGGGCCCCCACCTACGAGCAGTACTTC	CASGKGAPTYEQYF
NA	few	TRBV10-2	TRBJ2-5	TGCGCCAGCAGTGAGTCGAGGGGGTCACAAGAGACCCAGTACTTC	CASSESRGSQETQYF
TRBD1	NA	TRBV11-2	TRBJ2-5	TGTGCCAGCAGCCCCTCAGGGGGTCATAGGGAGACCCAGTACTTC	CASSPSGGHRETQYF
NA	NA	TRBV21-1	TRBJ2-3	TGTGCCAGCAGCGCACGGTTCGGGGACAGGGGGACAGATACGCAGTATTTT	CASSARFGDRGTDTQYF
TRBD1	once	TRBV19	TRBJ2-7	TGTGCCAGTAGTATAGGGTCAGGGGGCCGTTACGAGCAGTACTTC	CASSIGSGGRYEQYF
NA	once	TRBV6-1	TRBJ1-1	TGTGCCACCTCAGGGTACGTAGACACTGAAGCTTTCTTT	CATSGYVDTEAFF